This T cell receptor beta chain stems from a study of shared clonotypes between healthy human individuals. The naive CD8 subset, CD45RO-negative cells positively selected for CCR7, excluded terminally differentiated effector memory CD45RA+ cells. Whole-study findings and limits: Clonotype sharing across several donors was observed for 4% to 5.5% of naive CD4 clonotypes. Specimens sampled were limited to blood, with tissue repertoires likely differing.

Measured with immunoSEQ multiplex PCR; TCRdb has only the in-frame clones, and not every one. The sample comprises under 2,000,000 clones, roughly 95% of which are singletons, and around 1.2% rests with the top ten. This CDR3 contains 15 residues. The V and J ends lost 5 bases and 4 bases, in that order; junction bases with no gene match: 10. CDR1 and CDR2 (germline): SNHLY, FYNNEI. With respect to this clone: Antigen: not known.

The TCR was taken from a young man in good health. Sequencing was carried out using naive CD8+ T cells sorted from blood. This chain joins TRBV2 and TRBJ1-2; 7 bases map to TRBD1. The DNA of the CDR3 is TGTGCCAGCAGTTCCGGGACAGCCTACGCCTATGGCTACACCTTC. Translating gives CASSSGTAYAYGYTF.